This T cell receptor beta chain was captured by sequencing in a study of T cells after yellow fever vaccination. At the level of the study: Fractions low in cell number were prepared with SMART-Seq v4 Ultra Low Input.

For this clonotype: Its antigen is undetermined.

A single record per CDR3 protein comes from TCRdb applying MiXCR to the 5' RACE reads. The top ten clones hold roughly a sixth of a sample with around 500,000 distinct CDR3 sequences, just over 20% of them seen once. This CDR3 region has 15 residues. Germline V gene lookup returns CDR1 SGHKS and CDR2 YYEKEE (reference sequence). The V gene end was trimmed by 0 bases and the J gene end by 8 bases; junction bases not matched to a gene: 6. Study results and limitations: Only a small proportion of the clonotypes turned up in both the CD4 and the CD8 compartments, likely arising from convergent recombination.

This material consisted of PBMCs, taken roughly 20 days after the first yellow fever vaccination. The clonotype comes from a man aged 18 to 35 who received the YFV17D yellow fever vaccine. The rearrangement joins TRBV5-5 to TRBJ2-2; 8 positions agree with TRBD1. The CDR3 sequence: CASSLVSQGAGELFF. The CDR3 region has the DNA TGTGCCAGCAGCTTGGTCAGCCAGGGGGCGGGGGAGCTGTTTTTT.